This TCR beta chain was found in a study of blood T cell repertoires in COVID-19. V was pared by 2 bases and J by 7 bases, with 5 bases of the junction left unmatched. The CDR3 covers 13 residues. The germline V gene encodes CDR1 SGHVS and CDR2 FQNEAQ. Under the authors' procedure: Nucleated cell counts were estimated from reference gene primer amplification. Profiling relied on immunoSEQ multiplex PCR, and the TCRdb table lists in-frame clones only, not all of them. The DNA was the basis for D and trimming; V, J and clone size are from that table. In the table there are about 310,000 clones, 75% to 90% of which are singletons.

This chain uses TRBV7-8 with TRBJ2-7, with 7 bases lining up with TRBD2. The sequence was collected from a woman aged 40 to 50 who had recovered from COVID-19. Sample: PBMCs or T cells enriched from blood (not recorded which). CDR3 sequence: CASSLREGDEQYF. The CDR3 nucleotides are TGTGCCAGCAGCTTAAGGGAGGGTGATGAGCAGTACTTC.